This entry features one T cell receptor (beta chain) sequence. This sample is part of a study of blood T cell repertoires in COVID-19. Turning to the study itself: Sample material is recorded as cDNA or gDNA derived from T cells, B-cell-depleted T cells, or PBMCs.

Some clones are missing from TCRdb's copy, which holds only in-frame ones; the method was immunoSEQ multiplex PCR. The table shows some 350,000 clones, with around 87% occurring only once. V dropped 0 bases and J dropped 2 bases, with 10 bases sitting between them. Germline-derived CDR1 and CDR2 are SGHTA and FQGNSA. The CDR3 extends over 15 amino acids. Recruits, aged roughly 18 to 95 years, lived in 20 to 30 US areas. The material sequenced was PBMCs or T cells enriched from blood (not recorded which). The origin of this receptor is a woman aged 25 to 39 who had recovered from COVID-19. This chain joins TRBV7-2 and TRBJ1-1; perhaps TRBD1 as D (6 bases). CDR3 DNA: TGTGCCAGCAGCTTAGCGGCTGGGGGCAACACTGAAGCTTTCTTT. Translating it yields CASSLAAGGNTEAFF.